Listed below are T cell receptor beta chains from one sample, sequenced in a study of radiotherapy plus CTLA-4 blockade in lung cancer. Sequenced by immunoSEQ multiplex PCR; TCRdb stores in-frame clones only, minus some. The top ten hold roughly 6.9% of the sample, which has 95,000 to 150,000 clones, just under 90% seen once. Here the sequenced sample was peripheral blood, taken from a patient treated with radiotherapy plus ipilimumab. These receptor sequences come from a human donor with non-small cell lung cancer that progressed on radiotherapy plus ipilimumab. The CDR3 runs from the conserved cysteine through the conserved F or W.

CDR3aa | j_gene | len | v_gene
CASRLVAGNNEQFF | TRBJ2-1 | 14 | TRBV7-3
CASSAPGPQETQYF | TRBJ2-5 | 14 | TRBV7-8
CASSFRLALHTDTQYF | TRBJ2-3 | 16 | TRBV18
CASSLRGGPSFHNEQFF | TRBJ2-1 | 17 | TRBV11-3
CASSQELGFTEAFF | TRBJ1-1 | 14 | TRBV4-2
CASSSTSNEQFF | TRBJ2-1 | 12 | TRBV6-5
CASSQALAGIETQYF | TRBJ2-5 | 15 | TRBV14
CASSTVGRGVQYF | TRBJ2-4 | 13 | TRBV7-3
CASSLEGRGLDTGELFF | TRBJ2-2 | 17 | TRBV5-1
CASSEKETQYF | TRBJ2-5 | 11 | TRBV5-1
CASSLEGIWNTEAFF | TRBJ1-1 | 15 | TRBV5-1
CASSHTGDTEAFF | TRBJ1-1 | 13 | TRBV19
CASKSSGYTYNEQFF | TRBJ2-1 | 15 | TRBV6-1
CASRPLTGPADGYTF | TRBJ1-2 | 15 | TRBV5-8
CASRFRQGSPTEQYF | TRBJ2-7 | 15 | TRBV2
CASSLLQRGEQFF | TRBJ2-1 | 13 | TRBV5-1
CASSSLPTATYGYTF | TRBJ1-2 | 15 | TRBV7-6
CASSRGQGNYGYTF | TRBJ1-2 | 14 | TRBV6-6
CASSPPGPAYEQYF | TRBJ2-7 | 14 | TRBV18
CAMGGNGGHEQYF | TRBJ2-7 | 13 | TRBV28
CASSGRDRDGYTF | TRBJ1-2 | 13 | TRBV25-1
CASSREIPHNEQFF | TRBJ2-1 | 14 | TRBV27
CASSLRVQYEQYF | TRBJ2-7 | 13 | TRBV27
CASSPTSGNYIAEQYF | TRBJ2-7 | 16 | TRBV18
CASREGGQGASEAFF | TRBJ1-1 | 15 | TRBV6-5
CASSTLFTGELFF | TRBJ2-2 | 13 | TRBV6-5
CASSPPGTSGSYEQFF | TRBJ2-1 | 16 | TRBV18
CASSLPGSSYEQYF | TRBJ2-7 | 14 | TRBV7-9
CASSPRGGGSYEQYF | TRBJ2-7 | 15 | TRBV5-1
CASSEFAAEEQYF | TRBJ2-7 | 13 | TRBV10-1
CASSQVGASVYEQYF | TRBJ2-7 | 15 | TRBV4-2
CASSLGGRASSYNEQFF | TRBJ2-1 | 17 | TRBV7-2
CAWSNRGSNTEAFF | TRBJ1-1 | 14 | TRBV30
CASSVGLGSTDTQYF | TRBJ2-3 | 15 | TRBV9
CASSNSRGIVFGSSYNEQFF | TRBJ2-1 | 20 | TRBV21-1
CAWSATGTSYNEQFF | TRBJ2-1 | 15 | TRBV30
CASSTNQDTQYF | TRBJ2-3 | 12 | TRBV9
CASSVELDSETQYF | TRBJ2-5 | 14 | TRBV9
CASTKTSGRETQYF | TRBJ2-5 | 14 | TRBV2
CASSLEWGGHETQYF | TRBJ2-5 | 15 | TRBV5-1
CASSTLALTGGNRNTIYF | TRBJ1-3 | 18 | TRBV5-1
CASSPPDRGSFGYEQYF | TRBJ2-7 | 17 | TRBV13
CASSVLAGRTDTQYF | TRBJ2-3 | 15 | TRBV5-4
CASSTLAGVGEQFF | TRBJ2-1 | 14 | TRBV6-4
CASSLSGGAYNEQFF | TRBJ2-1 | 15 | TRBV7-3
CASTGTGRKAF | TRBJ1-2 | 11 | TRBV11-3
CASSSRAAPFF | TRBJ2-1 | 11 | TRBV9